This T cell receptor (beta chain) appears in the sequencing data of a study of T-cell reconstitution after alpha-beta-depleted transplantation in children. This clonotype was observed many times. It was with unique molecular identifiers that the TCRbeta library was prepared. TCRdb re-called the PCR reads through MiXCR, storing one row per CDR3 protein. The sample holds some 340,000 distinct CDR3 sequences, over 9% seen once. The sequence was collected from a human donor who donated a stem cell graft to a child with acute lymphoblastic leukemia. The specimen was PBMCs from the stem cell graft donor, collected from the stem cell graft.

DNA of the CDR3: TGCGCCAGCAGCCCGGGACAGGGTAGCCGCTACGAGCAGTACTTC. As protein: CASSPGQGSRYEQYF. The V and J genes are TRBV5-1 and TRBJ2-7; 9 bases map to TRBD1. This CDR3 is built from 15 residues. Germline-derived CDR1 and CDR2 are SGHRS and YFSETQ. V trimming: 4 bases; J trimming: 3 bases; junction bases outside the gene matches: 8.